A single TCR beta chain is shown here with its context. Its cognate antigen has yet to be identified. No quality values exist for individual bases; no much larger clone is one base distant. Its CDR3 holds 15 amino acids, cysteine through phenylalanine. The DNA shown is the 45-base CDR3, in frame from base 1. CDR1 and CDR2 are read off the germline V gene as MDHEN and SYDVKM. From V the trimming removes 6 bases and from J it removes 0 bases, while the gene matches leave 4 bases of the junction unaccounted for. The sample belongs to a study of cytomegalovirus exposure and HLA in healthy donors (dated by TCRdb to about 2017). Study-level background: An earlier analysis of some 600 of the donors reported under 300 Gb of sequence data and approximately 120 million unique TCR beta sequences obtained from 150 million to 200 million T cells. The number of typed donors differed by locus: about 629-640 for A, B, C, DRB1 and DQB1; approximately 520 for DQA1; about 600 for DPA1; and around 470 for DPB1. Donor age, sex, ethnicity and CMV serostatus were compiled together with the repertoire data. To predict cytomegalovirus infection status, the study combined high-throughput TCR immunosequencing, statistical association of individual TCRs with disease status, and machine learning. Rather than using new phenotypic data, the later analysis identified candidate immune exposures from TCR beta sequences and from how often those sequences occurred across donors. Along with the roughly 710-subject first cohort, a separate validation cohort of around 110 different subjects was used. Genome-wide SNP genotypes for about 55% of the roughly 670 donors were used in a later genetic analysis, which treated that subset as a discovery cohort. Four or five DR-DQ haplotypes were handled as single units for association and clustering because linkage in the cohort was strong. Roughly 300 gigabases of sequencing data and some 85 million unique TCR sequences were included in an early release covering 500 to 750 HLA-typed donors. In a later analysis, previously published TCR beta repertoires from 666 donors were re-analyzed and high-resolution HLA genotyping was added so that TCR occurrence patterns could be studied. The study profiled the T cell repertoires of around 700 subjects by immunosequencing and related them to cytomegalovirus serostatus. An earlier analysis of nearly 600 of the donors applied high-throughput TCR beta sequencing to assess whether each TCR beta V gene segment acted as functional or pseudogenic. All discovery cohort repertoires had been generated using a single sequencing platform. The genetic ancestry cluster associated with self-reported Caucasian donors included about 84% of the 398 genotyped donors. Among about 360 genotyped donors of the cohort, an average of about 240,000 unique TCR beta nucleotide sequences were sequenced per donor, roughly 20% of them non-productive. The study aimed to test whether signatures of past pathogen exposure could be identified by cataloging public T cell receptors. HLA typing covered class I and class II loci at four-digit resolution. General conclusions and limits of the study: Most CMV-associated TCR beta chains appeared to be HLA-restricted in a later analysis, and the HLA associations seemed to be driven largely by CMV exposure. The earlier analysis of 587 of the donors excluded fewer than 20 rarely observed V segments, including chromosome 9 orphons, because counts were too low. Some IMGT-functional V segments, including TRBV6-2 and TRBV6-3, could not be distinguished by the 87-base-pair reads and were therefore excluded. A later analysis reported that several top co-occurrence clusters appeared linked to parvovirus B19, influenza, CMV and Epstein-Barr virus. In a later genetic analysis, fewer N-insertions in productive TCRs were reported among donors in an Asian-associated ancestry cluster than the roughly 700-donor mean. Because HLA typing was unavailable for some donors at each locus, only the typed subset was used in association tests. According to a later analysis, TCR association rates differed among HLA loci, with DRB1 alleles showing the most associated TCRs and HLA-C alleles showing the fewest. Strong co-occurrence of HLA alleles, especially DR and DQ, made assigning TCR associations to individual alleles difficult. Only TCR beta chains were sequenced in this cohort, and the absence of alpha or paired-chain data limited detectable features. The sequencing pipeline was judged likely to have produced a cluster of highly shared sequence variants as a technical artifact. The presence/absence analyses assumed that sequencing depth was roughly uniform across donors, and that assumption may not be true. An earlier analysis of 450 to 750 of the donors showed that most TCR beta V segments appeared in productive rearrangements either about 90% or about 30% of the time, which broadly matched IMGT annotations. The classifier was reported to diagnose cytomegalovirus status with high specificity and sensitivity in both the original and validation cohorts. Most TCR sequences were observed very rarely across donors, whereas some public TCRs were present in many individuals. A total of about 180 TCR beta chains were listed by the study as associated with cytomegalovirus. In a later genetic analysis, a missense DCLRE1C variant was associated with V-gene and J-gene trimming of TCR beta chains, and the association was replicated in an independent cohort. Correlated functional status among segregating V segments might reflect linkage disequilibrium, but an unknown experimental factor could not be ruled out. In vitro tests confirmed that three of the cytomegalovirus-associated TCR beta chains recognize cytomegalovirus antigens. A further reported finding was that TCR beta sequences accurately predicted the HLA-A and HLA-B alleles for most subjects in the first cohort. Compared with equally common non-associated chains, HLA-associated TCR beta chains in a later analysis were more clonally expanded and had lower generation probabilities. CMV serostatus was the only immune exposure information available for the cohort. Specific HLA alleles were associated with 15,000 to 20,000 TCR beta sequences at a false discovery rate of 0.05 in a later analysis. According to the authors, the approach could potentially be generalized to other disease states and immunological phenotypes.

The cohort comprised around 700 healthy bone marrow donors. Cohort members were all nominally healthy when sampled, although unrecorded immune exposures were likely present. The donor tested CMV seronegative and was one of the 352 seronegative cohort members. A peripheral blood sample was collected from each donor, and TCR beta sequencing was performed on peripheral blood mononuclear cells. Genomic DNA extraction from the blood cell samples was performed with the Qiagen DNeasy Blood Extraction Kit. Preparation of the library involved the immunoSEQ multiplex PCR assay. For the multiplex PCR, a mixture combining 60 forward primers for TCR Vbeta segments and 13 reverse primers for TCR Jbeta segments was used. The CDR3 region of rearranged TCR beta genes was amplified from genomic DNA by a multiplex PCR assay. On the Illumina HiSeq System, the amplified TCR beta libraries were sequenced as 87-base-pair reads. In the source study's methods: A later analysis tallied tens of millions of unique TCR beta chains across the 700 or so repertoires, and about 12 million of those chains were shared by two or more donors. Raw reads were error-corrected and collapsed into unique sequences by a nearest-neighbor algorithm in which closely related sequences were merged to remove PCR and sequencing errors. CDR3 sequences were aligned to IMGT reference sequences to assign V, D and J gene segments. For a sequence to be retained, at least a six-nucleotide match to both a V gene segment and a J gene segment was required. A rearrangement counted as productive if the CDR3 had no stop codons and remained in frame with V and J, and every other rearrangement counted as non-productive. CDR3 was defined according to IMGT convention as the region running from the second conserved V-encoded cysteine to the conserved J-encoded phenylalanine. The earlier analysis of fewer than 750 of the donors excluded sequences that lacked an unambiguous match to a single V gene segment. An earlier analysis of 550 to 650 of the donors classified V segments as functional when productive rearrangements were above 56.7% and as segregating when the standard deviation between donors was above 5%. To diagnose cytomegalovirus status from the catalog of TCR beta chain sequences, a statistical classification framework was built. In a later analysis, TCR nucleotide sequences were compared against IMGT/GENE-DB human TR gene sequences so that V and J genes could be assigned. Using the TCRdist pipeline, a later analysis assigned CDR3 sequences along with most-parsimonious VDJ recombination scenarios. In a later analysis, each TCR beta chain was defined by its CDR3 amino acid sequence together with its V-gene family, and reads lacking a unique V-gene family were excluded. As a way to deal with suspected cross-contamination and a sequencing artifact, a later analysis dropped 450 to 700 nucleotide sequences that were highly shared and had low generation probability. In a later analysis, a clonal expansion index for each public chain was calculated from normalized within-repertoire ranks of inferred template counts. In a later analysis, generation probabilities were computed using a VDJ recombination model fitted to out-of-frame rearrangements, and the results were checked against IGoR. Hypergeometric tests were used in a later analysis to score TCR-TCR, TCR-HLA and TCR-CMV co-occurrence, with a repertoire-size bias correction applied to the TCR pairs. To estimate false discovery rates, a later analysis permuted the HLA or CMV assignments 20 times. In a later analysis, co-occurring TCRs were grouped using DBSCAN, and TCRdist sequence similarity was added for clustering within HLA-allele-positive subsets. Repertoires with fewer than 30,000 or more than 120,000 public chains were left out of co-occurrence clustering, as were five repertoires with anomalous nucleotide sharing. TCRdb carries this immuneACCESS record with in-frame sequences only. Its versions omit some clonotypes, under half of them owing to an unresolved V gene in the studies checked, with the rest unexplained. V, J and clone size reflect that table, while D and trimming were determined from the DNA. The sample profile shows about 170,000 clones; about 82% of them were found once. The ten largest clonotypes hold about 0.77% of the sample.

The receptor comes from a woman between 18 and 29 years old in good health and CMV-seronegative. Sequenced input: PBMCs. Here the chain combines TRBV28 and TRBJ2-3, with 9 middle bases fitting TRBD2. The nucleotides are TGTGCCAGCAGCCCTAGCGGGACTAGCACAGATACGCAGTATTTT. Its protein reads: CASSPSGTSTDTQYF.